This TCR beta chain was sequenced for a study of Graves' ophthalmopathy and Graves' hyperthyroidism. Study summary: Hyperthyroidism counted as stable given no ophthalmopathy within 18 months of follow-up.

As the template, RNA transcripts were used to amplify TCR beta CDR3 regions. HTBI-primed first-round RT-PCR preceded second-round multiplex PCR. TCRdb analysed the multiplex PCR reads with MiXCR anew, one entry per CDR3 protein. The sample shows roughly 1.1 million distinct CDR3 sequences, around a third of them seen only once. Aged 18 to 65, hyperthyroidism patients had been newly diagnosed, with under 2 months' duration. Other autoimmune disease, uncontrolled infection, pregnancy and lactation led to exclusion. The study's findings and limits: Ophthalmopathy progression cases were predicted by the model with roughly 70% sensitivity and around 72% specificity.

This clonotype was observed a few times. As yet, its antigen is unknown. Per germline, CDR1 SGHKS and CDR2 YYEKEE (reference sequence). This CDR3 contains 15 residues. V lost 4 bases and J lost 5, with 19 bases in between. This TCR came from an adult man with Graves' hyperthyroidism. Sequenced sample: peripheral blood or thyroid tissue (not recorded which). The chain combines TRBV5-5 with TRBJ2-7; weak D call: TRBD2 (6 bases). CDR3 coding DNA: TGTGCCAGCAGCGGGCGGGGCAGGACTGTCGACGAGCAGTACTTC. This encodes CASSGRGRTVDEQYF.